The rows below give T cell receptor beta chains drawn from one sample of a study of T cells in Graves' hyperthyroidism and ophthalmopathy. A single record per CDR3 protein comes from TCRdb applying MiXCR to the multiplex PCR reads. The data hold some 300,000 distinct CDR3 sequences, with about 14% observed a single time. Sequencing input: blood. The receptor source for this set is a woman aged 25 to 45 with Graves' hyperthyroidism that later progressed to Graves' ophthalmopathy. Each CDR3 is given with its conserved first and last residue. The order of the fields is V gene, clone size, J gene, D gene, CDR3 protein, CDR3 DNA. A D gene is named only where the DNA matches it firmly. Clone size, where shown, is once, few, many, or a class for clones that have expanded.

v_gene: TRBV12-3/TRBV12-4; abundance: NA; j_gene: TRBJ1-2; d_gene: TRBD1; CDR3aa: CASSPTGAYGYTF; CDR3nt: TGTGCCAGCAGCCCGACAGGGGCCTATGGCTACACCTTC
v_gene: TRBV20-1; abundance: NA; j_gene: TRBJ2-7; d_gene: NA; CDR3aa: CSARDRQGNLYEQYF; CDR3nt: TGCAGTGCTAGAGATCGGCAGGGCAATCTCTACGAGCAGTACTTC
v_gene: TRBV7-8; abundance: many; j_gene: TRBJ1-4; d_gene: TRBD1; CDR3aa: CASSFGTGNEKLFF; CDR3nt: TGTGCCAGCAGCTTTGGGACAGGGAATGAAAAACTGTTTTTT
v_gene: TRBV6-1; abundance: many; j_gene: TRBJ2-5; d_gene: NA; CDR3aa: CASSSTVGAQYF; CDR3nt: TGTGCCAGCAGTTCCACAGTGGGCGCCCAGTACTTC
v_gene: TRBV27; abundance: few; j_gene: TRBJ1-1; d_gene: NA; CDR3aa: CASSWGLGGTTEAFF; CDR3nt: TGTGCCAGCAGTTGGGGGCTAGGGGGGACCACTGAAGCTTTCTTT
v_gene: TRBV6-1; abundance: many; j_gene: TRBJ1-5; d_gene: NA; CDR3aa: CASSEATGLSNQPQHF; CDR3nt: TGTGCCAGCAGTGAGGCAACAGGGTTGAGCAATCAGCCCCAGCATTTT
v_gene: TRBV2; abundance: many; j_gene: TRBJ2-7; d_gene: NA; CDR3aa: CASSILIGRAKQYF; CDR3nt: TGTGCCAGCAGCATCCTAATAGGCCGGGCAAAGCAGTACTTC
v_gene: TRBV15; abundance: few; j_gene: TRBJ2-7; d_gene: TRBD1; CDR3aa: CATSSEGAPPYEQYF; CDR3nt: TGTGCCACCAGCAGCGAGGGGGCCCCCCCATACGAGCAGTACTTC
v_gene: TRBV7-3; abundance: NA; j_gene: TRBJ2-2; d_gene: TRBD2; CDR3aa: CASSLQGLAVTGELFF; CDR3nt: TGTGCCAGCAGCTTACAGGGACTAGCGGTCACCGGGGAGCTGTTTTTT
v_gene: TRBV27; abundance: many; j_gene: TRBJ2-7; d_gene: NA; CDR3aa: CASSLRGRRYYEQYF; CDR3nt: TGTGCCAGCAGTTTAAGGGGCAGGCGTTACTACGAGCAGTACTTC
v_gene: TRBV6-2/TRBV6-3; abundance: many; j_gene: TRBJ2-1; d_gene: TRBD2; CDR3aa: CASSPVAGAANEQFF; CDR3nt: TGTGCCAGCAGCCCCGTAGCGGGAGCGGCCAATGAGCAGTTCTTC
v_gene: TRBV20-1; abundance: NA; j_gene: TRBJ2-5; d_gene: NA; CDR3aa: CSALTGTEYF; CDR3nt: TGCAGTGCTCTAACCGGGACTGAGTACTTC
v_gene: TRBV19; abundance: many; j_gene: TRBJ1-1; d_gene: TRBD1; CDR3aa: CASNGQGVNLNTEAFF; CDR3nt: TGTGCCAGTAACGGTCAGGGGGTTAATCTGAACACTGAAGCTTTCTTT